The entry below describes one T cell receptor (beta chain). What it recognizes is unknown. The V and J ends lost 0 bases and 5 bases, in that order; junction bases with no gene match: 3. CDR1 is ENHRY and CDR2 is SYGVKD in the germline V gene. This CDR3 comprises 15 residues. This sample is part of a study of Graves' ophthalmopathy and Graves' hyperthyroidism. Findings and limits, study-wide: Ophthalmopathy progression prediction by the model yielded a sensitivity of roughly 67% and a specificity of 72% to 75%. Appearing in blood as well were most expanded thyroid clonotypes above 0.001 frequency.

TCR beta CDR3 regions were amplified from RNA transcripts. First-round RT-PCR with HTBI primers preceded a second-round multiplex PCR. MiXCR, applied by TCRdb to the multiplex PCR reads, yields one record per CDR3 protein. In the table there are over a million distinct CDR3 sequences, about 36% of which are singletons. V is TRBV10-3 and J is TRBJ1-4; 7 bases line up with TRBD1. The receptor comes from an adult man with Graves' hyperthyroidism. The sequenced sample was peripheral blood or thyroid tissue (not recorded which). CDR3 in amino acids: CAISESGTVNEKLFF. DNA for the CDR3: TGTGCCATCAGTGAGTCCGGGACAGTAAATGAAAAACTGTTTTTT.